This T cell receptor (beta chain) was identified during a study of T cells in Graves' hyperthyroidism and ophthalmopathy. This clonotype appeared many times. Trimming removed 4 bases from V and 2 bases from J, with 7 bases in between. The germline V gene has CDR1 SEHNR and CDR2 FQNEAQ (reference sequence). The CDR3 runs to 13 residues. Amplification targeted TCR beta CDR3 regions from RNA transcripts. TCR CDR3 regions were first amplified by RT-PCR with HTBI primers. TCRdb processed the multiplex PCR reads anew with MiXCR; each CDR3 protein has one entry. The repertoire has 550,000 to 650,000 distinct CDR3 sequences, about 14% of them found once; the top ten carry almost 6%. Diagnoses were established using clinical symptoms, serum thyroxine and TRAb, thyroid ultrasound and orbital computed tomography.

Input material: blood. The V gene is TRBV7-9, the J gene TRBJ2-3; D possibly matches TRBD1 or TRBD2 (5 bases each). The sequence derives from a woman aged 25 to 39 with Graves' hyperthyroidism that later progressed to Graves' ophthalmopathy. DNA for the CDR3: TGTGCCAGCAGCTGGGGGACCACAGATACGCAGTATTTT. Protein sequence: CASSWGTTDTQYF.